Here is one T cell receptor (beta chain) with its context. This record comes from a study of control samples from healthy donors and cancer patients. Assay: immunoSEQ multiplex PCR; the TCRdb copy retains only in-frame clones and omits some. The sample carries some 130,000 clones, over 85% recorded once. V gave up 7 bases and J gave up 4 bases, with 12 bases separating them. In germline, CDR1 is ENHRY, CDR2 SYGVKD. This CDR3 comprises 13 residues. The TCR sequence derives from a man aged 18 to 30 in good health. Material: blood. The rearrangement joins TRBV10-3 to TRBJ2-3, with D possibly matching TRBD2 (5 bases). CDR3 bases: TGTGCCATCAAACCGGGCGGGCCAGATACGCAGTATTTT. Translated, it gives CAIKPGGPDTQYF.